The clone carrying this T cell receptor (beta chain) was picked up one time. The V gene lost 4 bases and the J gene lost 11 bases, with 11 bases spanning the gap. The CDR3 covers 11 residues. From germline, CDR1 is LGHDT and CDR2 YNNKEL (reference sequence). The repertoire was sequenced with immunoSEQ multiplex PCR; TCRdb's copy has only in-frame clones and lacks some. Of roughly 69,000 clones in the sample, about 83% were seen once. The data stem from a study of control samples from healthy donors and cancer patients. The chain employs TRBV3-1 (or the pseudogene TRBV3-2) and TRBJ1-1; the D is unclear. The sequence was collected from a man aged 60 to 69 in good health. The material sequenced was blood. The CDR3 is CASSLGERAFF. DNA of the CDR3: TGTGCCAGCAGCCTCGGGGAGAGGGCTTTCTTT.